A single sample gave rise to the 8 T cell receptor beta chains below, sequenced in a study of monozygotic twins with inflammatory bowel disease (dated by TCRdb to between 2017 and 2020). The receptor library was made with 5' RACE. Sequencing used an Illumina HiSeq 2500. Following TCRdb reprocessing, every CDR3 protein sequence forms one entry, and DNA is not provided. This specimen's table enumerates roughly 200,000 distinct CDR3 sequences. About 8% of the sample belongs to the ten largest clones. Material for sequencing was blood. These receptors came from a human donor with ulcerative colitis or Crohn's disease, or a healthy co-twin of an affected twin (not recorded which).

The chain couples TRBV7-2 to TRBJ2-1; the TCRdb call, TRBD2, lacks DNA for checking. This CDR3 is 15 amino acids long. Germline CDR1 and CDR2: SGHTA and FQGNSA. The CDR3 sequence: CASSLNPGGYNEQFF.

CDR3 sequence reads: CSAPRGSSGQETQYF. V usage is TRBV20-1 and J usage is TRBJ2-5; TCRdb designates TRBD2, a call that cannot be tested without DNA. There are 15 residues in the CDR3. Germline V gene sequence: CDR1 DFQATT, CDR2 SNEGSKA (reference sequence).

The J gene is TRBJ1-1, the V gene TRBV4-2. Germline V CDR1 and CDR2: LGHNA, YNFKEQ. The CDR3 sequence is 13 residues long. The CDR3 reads CASSQEGFTEAFF.

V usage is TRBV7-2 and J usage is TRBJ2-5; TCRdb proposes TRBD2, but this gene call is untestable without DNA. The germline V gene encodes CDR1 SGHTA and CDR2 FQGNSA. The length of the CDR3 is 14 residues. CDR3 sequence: CASSFSTSLETQYF.

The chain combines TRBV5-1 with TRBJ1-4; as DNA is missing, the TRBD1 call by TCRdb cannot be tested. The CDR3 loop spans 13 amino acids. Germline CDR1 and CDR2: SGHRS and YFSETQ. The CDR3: CASSTGTGEKLFF.

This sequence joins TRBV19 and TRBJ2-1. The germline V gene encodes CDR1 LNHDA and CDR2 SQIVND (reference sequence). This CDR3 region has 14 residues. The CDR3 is CASSIHGVWSEQFF.

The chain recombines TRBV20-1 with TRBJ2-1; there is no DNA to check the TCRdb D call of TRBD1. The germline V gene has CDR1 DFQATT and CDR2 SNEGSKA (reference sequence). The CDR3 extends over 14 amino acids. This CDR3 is CSAARDSRYNEQFF.

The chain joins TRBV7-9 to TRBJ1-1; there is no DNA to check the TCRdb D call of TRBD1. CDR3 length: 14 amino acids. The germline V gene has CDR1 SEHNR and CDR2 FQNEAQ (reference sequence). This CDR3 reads CASSLLGVNTEAFF. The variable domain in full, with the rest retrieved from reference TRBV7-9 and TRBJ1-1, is DTGVSQNPRHKITKRGQNVTFRCDPISEHNRLYWYRQTLGQGPEFLTYFQNEAQLEKSRLLSDRFSAERPKGSFSTLEIQRTEQGDSAMYLCASSLLGVNTEAFFGQGTRLTVV.